Each of the 5 T cell receptor beta chains below was sequenced from the same sample in a study of early T cells in non-severe SARS-CoV-2 infection. TCRdb ran MiXCR on the 5' RACE reads and lists one entry per CDR3 protein. The repertoire holds about 26,000 distinct CDR3 sequences, with roughly 5.6% as singletons. Input material: whole blood. Receptors were obtained from an adult who was a healthcare worker with PCR-confirmed SARS-CoV-2 infection or an uninfected control (not recorded which).

This clonotype was counted a few times. This chain connects TRBV12-3 or TRBV12-4 to TRBJ2-1; D ambiguous. Trimming took 3 bases from V and 7 from J, leaving 7 bases between them. The CDR3 consists of 12 residues. DNA of the CDR3: TGTGCCAGCAGTTTCCGTAGTAATGAGCAGTTCTTC. Translating gives CASSFRSNEQFF.

In its sample, this clonotype was seen many times. The gene calls are TRBV20-1 and TRBJ2-1; D is perhaps TRBD1 or TRBD2 (5 bases each). The CDR3 runs to 13 residues. Trimming left V 0 bases short and J 7 bases short, with 10 bases between. In germline, CDR1 is DFQATT, CDR2 SNEGSKA (reference sequence). The CDR3 region has the DNA TGCAGTGCTAGAGACTGGGGGAGTAATGAGCAGTTCTTC. It codes for CSARDWGSNEQFF.

The chain carries TRBV20-1 and TRBJ2-7, with 7 bases aligning to TRBD2. V was clipped by 3 bases and J by 0 bases; unmatched bases: 8. CDR1 and CDR2 from the germline V gene are DFQATT and SNEGSKA (reference sequence). This CDR3 spans 15 amino acids. The CDR3 loop reads CSASAPGGSSYEQYF. CDR3 nucleotide sequence: TGCAGTGCTAGTGCCCCGGGCGGGAGCTCCTACGAGCAGTACTTC.

This clonotype was seen at least ten times. V gene TRBV5-4 combines with J gene TRBJ2-5; D is unclear. Trimming removed 2 bases from V and 2 bases from J, with 7 bases in between. The V gene's germline CDR1 is SGHNT and CDR2 YYREEE (reference sequence). The CDR3 length is 13 residues. The CDR3 here is CASSFGSQETQYF. In DNA, the CDR3 is TGTGCCAGCAGCTTTGGTAGTCAAGAGACCCAGTACTTC.

This clonotype was detected many times. This chain joins TRBV28 and TRBJ2-3, with a possible D match to TRBD1 (6 bases). The CDR3 runs 14 residues. The ends were cut back, 3 bases at V and 3 bases at J, with 10 bases in the middle. Per germline, CDR1 MDHEN and CDR2 SYDVKM. This CDR3 reads CASSFPTGTDTQYF. The CDR3 DNA reads TGTGCCAGCAGTTTCCCAACAGGGACAGATACGCAGTATTTT.